A selection of T cell receptor beta chains follows, all from one sample in a study of a mutant IDH1 vaccine in newly diagnosed glioma. These receptors have no identified antigens. Assay used: immunoSEQ multiplex PCR; TCRdb lists only in-frame clones, some missing. The sample holds fewer than 90,000 clones, roughly 84% seen once. The sequenced sample was PBMCs, obtained from a glioma patient whose treatment included an IDH1 peptide vaccine. The receptors derive from a man aged 18-30 years with glioma. Each CDR3 is given with its conserved first and last residue. D genes are given only for firm matches. A row's size may be missing; if present it is once, few, many or a size class.

J: TRBJ1-2
size: NA
D: NA
V: TRBV13
DNA: TGTGCCAGCAGCTTAGGAGGGGCAGGGGCCGGCTATGGCTACACCTTC
CDR3: CASSLGGAGAGYGYTF

J: TRBJ1-3
size: few
D: NA
V: TRBV30
DNA: TGTGCCTGGATGAGTCGGGGACGAGGAGGAAACACCATATATTTT
CDR3: CAWMSRGRGGNTIYF

J: TRBJ2-2
size: NA
D: TRBD1
V: TRBV12-5
DNA: TGTGCTAGTGGTTTTGAGACAGGGGTCACCGGGGAGCTGTTTTTT
CDR3: CASGFETGVTGELFF

J: TRBJ1-4
size: NA
D: NA
V: TRBV19
DNA: TGTGCCAGCGCCCCGGGAGGACGGGGGCGAATGAATGAAAAACTGTTTTTT
CDR3: CASAPGGRGRMNEKLFF

J: TRBJ1-3
size: NA
D: TRBD1
V: TRBV2
DNA: TGTGCCAGCACCCGGACAGGCTCTGGAAACACCATATATTTT
CDR3: CASTRTGSGNTIYF

J: TRBJ2-5
size: NA
D: TRBD1
V: TRBV5-5
DNA: TGTGCCAGCAGACCAGGGGGCATCGGCCAAGAGACCCAGTACTTC
CDR3: CASRPGGIGQETQYF

J: TRBJ1-5
size: NA
D: NA
V: TRBV28
DNA: TGTGCCAGCAGGGCCGGAGGACATCAGCCCCAGCATTTT
CDR3: CASRAGGHQPQHF

J: TRBJ2-5
size: NA
D: TRBD2
V: TRBV6-5
DNA: TGTGCCAGCAGACCTCGACGGAGGGGAGGGGAGACCCAGTACTTC
CDR3: CASRPRRRGGETQYF

J: TRBJ1-5
size: NA
D: NA
V: TRBV18
DNA: TGTGCCAGCTCACCACAAGTCACAGGGAGCAATCAGCCCCAGCATTTT
CDR3: CASSPQVTGSNQPQHF

J: TRBJ2-5
size: NA
D: NA
V: TRBV19
DNA: TGTGCCAGTAGTACGGACTGGAGGCGCCCCCAGTACTTC
CDR3: CASSTDWRRPQYF

J: TRBJ2-5
size: NA
D: NA
V: TRBV25-1
DNA: TGTGCCAGCAGTGAACTAGGCAAAGAGACCCAGTACTTC
CDR3: CASSELGKETQYF

J: TRBJ1-1
size: NA
D: NA
V: TRBV5-4
DNA: TGTGCCAGCAGGGCGTTTGGGGGCACTGAAGCTTTCTTT
CDR3: CASRAFGGTEAFF

J: TRBJ2-3
size: NA
D: TRBD2
V: TRBV30
DNA: TGTGCCTGGCAAATAGGACTAGCTAGGACAGATACGCAGTATTTT
CDR3: CAWQIGLARTDTQYF

J: TRBJ2-5
size: NA
D: NA
V: TRBV4-2
DNA: TGTGCCAGCAGCCAAGATTTACTTTTGGAGACCCAGTACTTC
CDR3: CASSQDLLLETQYF

J: TRBJ1-1
size: NA
D: TRBD1
V: TRBV5-1
DNA: TGCGCCAGCAGCATTCGACAGGGTGCCTACACTGAAGCTTTCTTT
CDR3: CASSIRQGAYTEAFF

J: TRBJ2-5
size: NA
D: NA
V: TRBV28
DNA: TGTGCCAGCAGCCAGGGGTATTCGGAAGAGACCCAGTACTTC
CDR3: CASSQGYSEETQYF

J: TRBJ1-3
size: NA
D: NA
V: TRBV4-3
DNA: TGCGCCAGCAGCCAAAGTGTGACTGGGGAGAACTCTGGAAACACCATATATTTT
CDR3: CASSQSVTGENSGNTIYF

J: TRBJ2-3
size: once
D: TRBD1
V: TRBV5-8
DNA: TGTGCCAGCAGCCGTGGCCGAGGGACAGGGACCACAGATACGCAGTATTTT
CDR3: CASSRGRGTGTTDTQYF

J: TRBJ1-2
size: NA
D: TRBD1
V: TRBV7-2
DNA: TGTGCCAGCAGTTTTCAGGGGGCGGGCGGCTACACCTTC
CDR3: CASSFQGAGGYTF

J: TRBJ1-1
size: NA
D: NA
V: TRBV27
DNA: TGTGCCACCACACCACCCCTCCCCCTGAACACTGAAGCTTTCTTT
CDR3: CATTPPLPLNTEAFF

J: TRBJ1-1
size: NA
D: TRBD1
V: TRBV30
DNA: TGTGCCTGGAGTACCGGGACAGGGGTGGTCGGTTCTGAAGCTTTCTTT
CDR3: CAWSTGTGVVGSEAFF

J: TRBJ2-3
size: NA
D: NA
V: TRBV18
DNA: TGTGCCAGCTCACTCCGGGTCGGAGACACAGATACGCAGTATTTT
CDR3: CASSLRVGDTDTQYF

J: TRBJ2-5
size: NA
D: TRBD1
V: TRBV29-1
DNA: TGCAGCGCTGGAATAGGACAGGGTGGAGAGACCCAGTACTTC
CDR3: CSAGIGQGGETQYF

J: TRBJ1-2
size: NA
D: TRBD1
V: TRBV19
DNA: TGTGCCAGTAGTATAGTCAGTAACCCATCGCTGGTGGCCCAGGGGGAGAACTATGGCTACACCTTC
CDR3: CASSIVSNPSLVAQGENYGYTF

J: TRBJ2-5
size: once
D: NA
V: TRBV4-2
DNA: TGTGCCAGCAGCCGCCGACAGGGAGGAGGAGAAGAGACCCAGTACTTC
CDR3: CASSRRQGGGEETQYF

J: TRBJ1-1
size: NA
D: NA
V: TRBV7-9
DNA: TGTGCCAGCAGCCGACAGCACAACACTGAAGCTTTCTTT
CDR3: CASSRQHNTEAFF

J: TRBJ2-6
size: NA
D: TRBD1
V: TRBV7-2
DNA: TGTGCCAGCAGCCTCTTTCAGGGGGCTGGGGCCAACGTCCTGACTTTC
CDR3: CASSLFQGAGANVLTF

J: TRBJ2-4
size: NA
D: NA
V: TRBV7-3
DNA: TGTGCCAGCAGCTTAAAGGGACGGAACATTCAGTACTTC
CDR3: CASSLKGRNIQYF

J: TRBJ1-3
size: NA
D: TRBD1
V: TRBV6-5
DNA: TGTGCCAGCACCGGGACAGGGGTGTACACCATATATTTT
CDR3: CASTGTGVYTIYF

J: TRBJ2-5
size: NA
D: NA
V: TRBV14
DNA: TGTGCCAGCAGCCAAGGGCCGACCCAGTACTTC
CDR3: CASSQGPTQYF

J: TRBJ2-5
size: NA
D: NA
V: TRBV18
DNA: TGTGCCAGCTCACCGTCCATCCAAGAGACCCAGTACTTC
CDR3: CASSPSIQETQYF

J: TRBJ1-2
size: few
D: TRBD1
V: TRBV7-9
DNA: TGTGCCAGCAGCTTTGGACAGGGGAGGTATGGCTACACCTTC
CDR3: CASSFGQGRYGYTF

J: TRBJ2-5
size: once
D: NA
V: TRBV10-3
DNA: TGTGCCATCAGTGATATGGGGCGGGAGACCCAGTACTTC
CDR3: CAISDMGRETQYF

J: TRBJ1-2
size: NA
D: NA
V: TRBV21-1
DNA: TGTGCCAGCAGCAAAGCGTGCAGCGGCCGGGGCTACACCTTC
CDR3: CASSKACSGRGYTF

J: TRBJ2-2
size: NA
D: TRBD2
V: TRBV27
DNA: TGTGCCAGCAGCCGGACTAGCACCGGGGAGCTGTTTTTT
CDR3: CASSRTSTGELFF

J: TRBJ2-3
size: once
D: TRBD2
V: TRBV30
DNA: TGTGCCTGGGCTCCGGGACTAGCGGCAGATACGCAGTATTTT
CDR3: CAWAPGLAADTQYF

J: TRBJ2-5
size: NA
D: NA
V: TRBV19
DNA: TGTGCCAGCTCTCCTCTTGGAGGGTGGGAGACCCAGTACTTC
CDR3: CASSPLGGWETQYF

J: TRBJ1-1
size: few
D: NA
V: TRBV19
DNA: TGTGCCAGTAGACCGAACCGACAGCACACTGAAGCTTTCTTT
CDR3: CASRPNRQHTEAFF

J: TRBJ2-5
size: NA
D: TRBD1
V: TRBV6-5
DNA: TGTGCCAGCAGTTACTCGGGACAGGAGACCCAGTACTTC
CDR3: CASSYSGQETQYF

J: TRBJ1-2
size: once
D: NA
V: TRBV19
DNA: TGTGCCAGCTTCAACCTTAACTATGGCTACACCTTC
CDR3: CASFNLNYGYTF

J: TRBJ1-5
size: NA
D: NA
V: TRBV2
DNA: TGTGCCAGCAGTGAAAGGGGGGGTCAGCAAGATCAGCCCCAGCATTTT
CDR3: CASSERGGQQDQPQHF

J: TRBJ1-1
size: NA
D: NA
V: TRBV4-3
DNA: TGCGCCAGCAGCCAAGTATCAGGCTCCAGTGGCTGGGGGAACACTGAAGCTTTCTTT
CDR3: CASSQVSGSSGWGNTEAFF

J: TRBJ1-6
size: NA
D: NA
V: TRBV4-2
DNA: TGTGCCAGCAGCCAAGATCCTGTCGGGGGCCCGAATTCACCCCTCCACTTT
CDR3: CASSQDPVGGPNSPLHF

J: TRBJ2-1
size: once
D: NA
V: TRBV5-4
DNA: TGTGCCAGCAGCTTGGGCCCTAGCCGACCCTTGAACAATGAGCAGTTCTTC
CDR3: CASSLGPSRPLNNEQFF

J: TRBJ1-3
size: NA
D: TRBD1
V: TRBV6-5
DNA: TGTGCCAGCAGTTACTCTAGGGACAGCTCTGGAAACACCATATATTTT
CDR3: CASSYSRDSSGNTIYF

J: TRBJ1-4
size: NA
D: NA
V: TRBV9
DNA: TGTGCCAGCAGCGGACGCATAAAATCAACTAATGAAAAACTGTTTTTT
CDR3: CASSGRIKSTNEKLFF

J: TRBJ2-2
size: NA
D: TRBD1
V: TRBV7-2
DNA: TGTGCCAGCAGCGAGACAGGGGCGAACACCGGGGAGCTGTTTTTT
CDR3: CASSETGANTGELFF

J: TRBJ1-2
size: NA
D: NA
V: TRBV27
DNA: TGTGCCAGCAGTATCGCTAGGACGGGGAACTATGGCTACACCTTC
CDR3: CASSIARTGNYGYTF

J: TRBJ1-1
size: once
D: NA
V: TRBV4-2
DNA: TGTGCCAGCAGCCGAGGAGGGACAAACACTGAAGCTTTCTTT
CDR3: CASSRGGTNTEAFF

J: TRBJ1-1
size: NA
D: NA
V: TRBV2
DNA: TGTGCCAGCTCCACCGGGACATTTACTAAAGCTTTCTTT
CDR3: CASSTGTFTKAFF

J: TRBJ1-5
size: NA
D: TRBD1
V: TRBV27
DNA: TGTGCCAGCAGCCGAGACAGGGGGGACAATCAGCCCCAGCATTTT
CDR3: CASSRDRGDNQPQHF

J: TRBJ1-2
size: once
D: TRBD1
V: TRBV10-3
DNA: TGTGCCATCAGTGAGTCGTCCGGACAGGGTCGATCCACCTTC
CDR3: CAISESSGQGRSTF

J: TRBJ2-1
size: NA
D: NA
V: TRBV7-8
DNA: TGTGCCAGCAGCTCTGGGGCTCTTGCCGTTTCCAATGAGCAGTTCTTC
CDR3: CASSSGALAVSNEQFF

J: TRBJ1-1
size: once
D: NA
V: TRBV11-2
DNA: TGTGCCAGCAGCTTAGGAGGGTTCGGGGTGAACACTGAAGCTTTCTTT
CDR3: CASSLGGFGVNTEAFF

J: TRBJ1-1
size: NA
D: TRBD1
V: TRBV27
DNA: TGTGCCAGCAGCCCAGGACAGGTTTATGAAGCTTTCTTT
CDR3: CASSPGQVYEAFF

J: TRBJ2-1
size: NA
D: TRBD2
V: TRBV30
DNA: TGTGCCTGGAGTGGCGGGGGGGCCTCAAATGAGCAGTTCTTC
CDR3: CAWSGGGASNEQFF

J: TRBJ2-7
size: NA
D: NA
V: TRBV6-1
DNA: TGTGCCAGCAGCGATATTTCCTACGAGCAGTACTTC
CDR3: CASSDISYEQYF

J: TRBJ2-3
size: NA
D: NA
V: TRBV7-2
DNA: TGTGCCAGCAGCCGGGACCAAAGCACAGATACGCAGTATTTT
CDR3: CASSRDQSTDTQYF

J: TRBJ1-5
size: few
D: NA
V: TRBV27
DNA: TGTGCCAGCAGTGCGAGGAGAGGGGTTCAGCCCCAGCATTTT
CDR3: CASSARRGVQPQHF

J: TRBJ1-1
size: NA
D: NA
V: TRBV10-1
DNA: TGCGCCAGCAGACATCTAAGGGGGTTGGACACTGAAGCTTTCTTT
CDR3: CASRHLRGLDTEAFF